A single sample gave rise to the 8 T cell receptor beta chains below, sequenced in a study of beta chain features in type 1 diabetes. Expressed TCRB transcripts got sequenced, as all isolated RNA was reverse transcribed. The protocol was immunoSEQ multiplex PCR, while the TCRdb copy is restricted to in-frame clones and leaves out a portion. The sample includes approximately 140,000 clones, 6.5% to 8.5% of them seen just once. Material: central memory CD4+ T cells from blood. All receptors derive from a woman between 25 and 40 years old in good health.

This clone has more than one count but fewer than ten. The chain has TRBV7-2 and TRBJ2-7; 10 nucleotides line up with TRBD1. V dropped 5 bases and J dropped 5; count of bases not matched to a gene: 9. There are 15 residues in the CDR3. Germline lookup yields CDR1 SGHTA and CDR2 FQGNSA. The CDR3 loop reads CASSRRGQGTHEQYF. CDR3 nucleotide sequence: TGTGCCAGCAGCCGAAGGGGACAGGGGACTCACGAGCAGTACTTC.

CDR3 loop: CASSPPRRLSGRGNEQFF. DNA for the CDR3: TGTGCCAGCAGCCCCCCCCGCCGACTTAGCGGGAGGGGTAATGAGCAGTTCTTC. The chain links TRBV7-8 to TRBJ2-1; 11 nucleotides agree with TRBD2. Germline V gene sequence: CDR1 SGHVS, CDR2 FQNEAQ. The CDR3 covers 18 residues. The V gene end was trimmed by 5 bases and the J gene end by 7 bases; junction bases not matched to a gene: 16.

DNA for the CDR3: TGCGCCAGCAGCCAAGATCTTATTCGGCTAGCGGGGTCACCCCACGAGCAGTACTTC. It yields the protein CASSQDLIRLAGSPHEQYF. The chain combines TRBV4-3 with TRBJ2-7; 9 bases map to TRBD2. The CDR3 has 19 residues. The ends lost 0 bases at V and 5 bases at J; junction bases unmatched: 17. Germline V gene data show CDR1 as LGHNA and CDR2 as YSLEER.

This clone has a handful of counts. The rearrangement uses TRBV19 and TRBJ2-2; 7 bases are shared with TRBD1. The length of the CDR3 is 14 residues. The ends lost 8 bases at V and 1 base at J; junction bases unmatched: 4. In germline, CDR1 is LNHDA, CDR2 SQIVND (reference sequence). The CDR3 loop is CASGRQGNTGELFF. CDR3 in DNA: TGTGCCAGTGGGAGACAGGGGAACACCGGGGAGCTGTTTTTT.

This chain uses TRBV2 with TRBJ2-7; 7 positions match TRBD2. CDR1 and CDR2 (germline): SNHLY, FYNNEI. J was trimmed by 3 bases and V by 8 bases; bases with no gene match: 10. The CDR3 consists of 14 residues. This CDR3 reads CASASGTTFYEQYF. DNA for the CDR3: TGTGCCAGCGCCTCCGGGACTACGTTCTACGAGCAGTACTTC. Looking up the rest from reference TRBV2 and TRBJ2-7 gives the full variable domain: EPEVTQTPSHQVTQMGQEVILRCVPISNHLYFYWYRQILGQKVEFLVSFYNNEISEKSEIFDDQFSVERPDGSNFTLKIRSTKLEDSAMYFCASASGTTFYEQYFGPGTRLTVT.

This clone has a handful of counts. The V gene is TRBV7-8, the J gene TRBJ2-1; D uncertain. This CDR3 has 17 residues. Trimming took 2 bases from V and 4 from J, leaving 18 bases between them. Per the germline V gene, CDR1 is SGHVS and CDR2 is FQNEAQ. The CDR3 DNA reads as TGTGCCAGCAGCTTAAGATTGGCTCGGAGCGTATACAATGAGCAGTTCTTC. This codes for CASSLRLARSVYNEQFF.

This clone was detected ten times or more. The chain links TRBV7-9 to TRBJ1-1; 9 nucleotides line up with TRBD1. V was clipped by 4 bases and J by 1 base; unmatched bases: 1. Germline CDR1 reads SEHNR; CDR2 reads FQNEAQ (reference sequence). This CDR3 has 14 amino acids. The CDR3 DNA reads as TGTGCCAGCAGCTGGACAGGGGCGAACACTGAAGCTTTCTTT. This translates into CASSWTGANTEAFF.

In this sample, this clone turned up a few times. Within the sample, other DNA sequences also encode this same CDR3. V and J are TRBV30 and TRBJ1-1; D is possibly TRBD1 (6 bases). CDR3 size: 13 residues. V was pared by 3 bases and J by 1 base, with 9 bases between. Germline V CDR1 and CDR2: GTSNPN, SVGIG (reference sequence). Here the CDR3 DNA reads TGTGCCTGGAGCCCACAGGGGAACACTGAAGCTTTCTTT. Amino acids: CAWSPQGNTEAFF.